The clone carrying this T cell receptor (beta chain) is a singleton in its sample. The antigen is not known. Each CDR3 protein is one row after TCRdb ran MiXCR on the 5' RACE reads. The table has about 160,000 distinct CDR3 sequences, around 30% seen once; the top ten hold around 11%. The data originate from a study of T-cell memory formation after mild COVID-19. Turning to the study itself: TCR clusters were mostly confined to one donor each. Study-level points and caveats: Of the contracting clones, CD4+ ones lay mainly in CM and EM, and CD8+ ones in EMRA.

Losses at the gene ends were 0 bases for V and 0 bases for J; bases not matched to a gene: 10. This CDR3 region has 19 residues. CDR1 SGHDN and CDR2 FVKESK come from the germline V gene. The receptor was derived from an adult woman who had mild COVID-19 (a few samples of this study predate the infection). Cell type and time point are not known. The chain joins TRBV14 to TRBJ2-1, with 8 nucleotides matching TRBD2. Material: PBMCs or a T cell subset sorted from them (not recorded which). The CDR3 DNA reads TGTGCCAGCAGCCAAGATCCCCGTATCAGCGGGAGCTCCTACAATGAGCAGTTCTTC. Its translation: CASSQDPRISGSSYNEQFF.